This T cell receptor beta chain was profiled in a study of PD-1 blockade in mismatch repair-deficient tumors. Across the study: Patients had approximately 11 mismatch repair-deficient cancer types and were previously treated and progressing.

TCR sequencing covered a few patients who responded to pembrolizumab. Concerning this clone itself: The antigen remains undetermined.

The method was immunoSEQ multiplex PCR; TCRdb's version includes in-frame clones alone and lacks a portion of them. The sample lists more than 90,000 clones, more than 60% occurring once. The CDR3 spans 13 residues. V shed 5 bases and J 5 bases; nucleotides not matched to a gene: 8. Germline V gene lookup returns CDR1 SQVTM and CDR2 ANQGSEA. Whole-study results and caveats: After pembrolizumab, tumor-resident clones rose rapidly, then generally contracted before radiologic responses.

The source is an adult with mismatch repair-deficient cancer. The rearrangement joins TRBV29-1 to TRBJ1-1; 7 nucleotides line up with TRBD1. Here the sequenced sample was peripheral blood, taken 60 weeks after starting pembrolizumab. The CDR3 sequence is CSVRNRGGTEAFF. Written as DNA, the CDR3 is TGCAGCGTTCGGAACAGGGGTGGGACTGAAGCTTTCTTT.